Shown below are 12 T cell receptor beta chains from a single sample sequenced in a study of blood T cell repertoires in COVID-19. Generated by immunoSEQ multiplex PCR, the TCRdb table keeps only in-frame clones and is missing some. The sample holds about 230,000 clones; 70% to 90% are singletons and the top ten take approximately 10%. Sequencing input: peripheral blood. The origin of the receptors is a man in his fifties or sixties with COVID-19, enrolled during active disease.

The chain has TRBV6-5 and TRBJ1-6; 7 bases map to TRBD1. The junction had 5 bases not matched to a gene; V was cut back by 2 bases and J by 7 bases. Germline V gene lookup returns CDR1 MNHEY and CDR2 SVGAGI. The CDR3 spans 15 residues. This CDR3 is CASSYPTGVNSPLHF. CDR3 DNA sequence: TGTGCCAGCAGTTACCCAACAGGGGTGAATTCACCCCTCCACTTT.

The chain joins TRBV3-1 (or the pseudogene TRBV3-2) to TRBJ1-2, with 7 bases matching TRBD1. This CDR3 spans 12 amino acids. J was trimmed by 13 bases and V by 3 bases; bases with no gene match: 8. Germline CDR1 and CDR2: LGHDT and YNNKEL (reference sequence). The CDR3, as DNA: TGTGCCAGCAGCCAGGAAAGACAGGGCCGCACCTTC. Translating gives CASSQERQGRTF.

V and J are TRBV15 and TRBJ1-4; possible D gene TRBD1, 5 bases. This CDR3 has 15 amino acids. The ends were cut back, 3 bases at V and 8 bases at J, with 16 bases in the middle. Per the germline V gene, CDR1 is LNHNV and CDR2 is YYDKDF (reference sequence). The CDR3 nucleotides read TGTGCCACCAGCAGGGGGACTCCAGCCCGGGAAAAACTGTTTTTT. As protein: CATSRGTPAREKLFF.

V gene TRBV6-5 combines with J gene TRBJ1-2; D is perhaps TRBD1 (5 bases). This CDR3 has 12 residues. The germline V gene has CDR1 MNHEY and CDR2 SVGAGI. The V end was cut by 2 bases, the J end by 8 bases, with 9 bases between. This chain's CDR3 is CASSYGGEGYTF. The DNA for the CDR3 is TGTGCCAGCAGTTACGGGGGGGAGGGCTACACCTTC.

The chain links TRBV2 to TRBJ2-2, with 10 bases fitting TRBD1. The CDR3 sequence is 16 residues long. Germline CDR1 reads SNHLY; CDR2 reads FYNNEI. Germline trimming cut 4 bases from V and 6 bases from J; bases unmatched to any gene: 8. Here the CDR3 DNA reads TGTGCCAGCAGTGTTGCGAGACAGGGGGCATCCGGGGAGCTGTTTTTT. Translation gives CASSVARQGASGELFF.

The chain couples TRBV9 to TRBJ2-7, with TRBD2 matching over 7 bases. Germline values: CDR1 SGDLS, CDR2 YYNGEE. The CDR3 has 13 residues. V lost 7 bases to trimming and J lost 4 bases; unmatched junction nucleotides: 8. This CDR3 is CASAGVNGYEQYF. The DNA for the CDR3 is TGTGCCAGCGCGGGGGTGAACGGGTACGAGCAGTACTTC. The variable domain in full, with the rest retrieved from reference TRBV9 and TRBJ2-7, is DSGVTQTPKHLITATGQRVTLRCSPRSGDLSVYWYQQSLDQGLQFLIQYYNGEERAKGNILERFSAQQFPDLHSELNLSSLELGDSALYFCASAGVNGYEQYFGPGTRLTVT.

The rearrangement links TRBV28 to TRBJ2-7; TRBD1 matches at 7 bases. Germline V gene data show CDR1 as MDHEN and CDR2 as SYDVKM. V gave up 4 bases and J gave up 0 bases; unmatched junction bases: 3. This CDR3 is 14 amino acids long. The DNA of the CDR3 is TGTGCCAGCAGTTCGGGACAGAACTCCTACGAGCAGTACTTC. Its protein product is CASSSGQNSYEQYF.

The chain carries TRBV7-9 and TRBJ1-2; 9 bases match TRBD1. Germline V gene lookup returns CDR1 SEHNR and CDR2 FQNEAQ (reference sequence). The CDR3 contains 15 residues. V shed 3 bases and J 4 bases; nucleotides not matched to a gene: 6. The CDR3 loop reads CASSFWDRAGYGYTF. The CDR3 DNA is TGTGCCAGCAGCTTTTGGGACAGGGCTGGCTATGGCTACACCTTC.

The rearrangement links TRBV7-3 to TRBJ2-5, with 10 positions matching TRBD2. Trimming at V came to 5 bases and at J to 2 bases, leaving 11 bases not matched to a gene. Germline assignment: CDR1 SGHTA and CDR2 FQGTGA. This CDR3 is 17 amino acids long. CDR3 coding DNA: TGTGCCAGCAGCCCAGGGTGGACTAGCGGAGCTCAAGAGACCCAGTACTTC. Amino acid sequence: CASSPGWTSGAQETQYF.

The chain is built from TRBV5-1 and TRBJ1-2; 7 bases map to TRBD1. Germline values: CDR1 SGHRS, CDR2 YFSETQ. V lost 7 bases, J lost 2 bases, and 5 bases stayed unmatched. This CDR3 comprises 13 residues. DNA for the CDR3: TGCGCCAGCGCCGGGACAGCAAACTATGGCTACACCTTC. Amino acids: CASAGTANYGYTF.

This chain uses TRBV11-2 with TRBJ2-1; 13 nucleotides align to TRBD2. CDR1 SGHAT and CDR2 FQNNGV come from the germline V gene. The CDR3 is 17 residues long. The ends lost 1 base at V and 6 bases at J; junction bases unmatched: 6. The CDR3 spells CASSLAGTSGGANEQFF. DNA for the CDR3: TGTGCCAGCAGCTTAGCCGGAACTAGCGGGGGGGCCAATGAGCAGTTCTTC.

V usage is TRBV27 and J usage is TRBJ2-2, with D tentatively TRBD1 (5 bases). The CDR3 covers 16 residues. Trimming took 5 bases from V and 0 from J, leaving 13 bases between them. The germline gives CDR1 MNHEY, CDR2 SMNVEV (reference sequence). The DNA of the CDR3 is TGTGCCAGCAGTAAATCGACAGCTACGAACACCGGGGAGCTGTTTTTT. This codes for CASSKSTATNTGELFF.